This T cell receptor beta chain was sequenced during a study of blood T cells in healthy people across ages (dated by TCRdb to about 2015). For the study in its entirety: In model experiments, template switching captured about one uniquely barcoded TCR beta cDNA molecule for every two T cells. To avoid experimental bias, donors of different ages were randomly spread across the sequencing lanes. The donors were split into four age groups: young (average 16 years), middle-aged (39), aged (approximately 59) and long-lived (about 74). The study analyzed two additional independent replicas of 1 million unique cDNA reads from the same blood draw for two donors, one aged 18 to 30 and one aged 80 or older. The study measured age-related changes in TCR beta repertoire diversity using deep sequencing normalized with unique cDNA molecular identifiers.

The junction shows trimming of 3 bases on V and 2 bases on J, plus 9 bases between the germline ends. CDR1 and CDR2 were assigned from the germline V gene as SQVTM and ANQGSEA. The CDR3 holds 13 amino acids from the cysteine to the phenylalanine. The entry retains the CDR3 DNA only, 39 bases that are in frame from base 1. Library preparation was by 5' RACE. The sequencing machine was an Illumina HiSeq 2500. The second PCR ran for about 6 to 12 cycles and used a J-beta primer mix along with a sample-barcoded 5' primer. Each TCR beta cDNA molecule received a unique molecular identifier from a template-switch 5' adaptor carrying 12 random nucleotides. Each sample yielded at least 3 million CDR3-containing paired-end reads. First-strand cDNA was synthesized from all RNA with the Mint cDNA synthesis kit, primed by a TRBC-specific oligonucleotide. After uracil-DNA glycosylase treatment, a first 18-cycle PCR used universal primers M1SS and BC2_uni_R on all cDNA. Per the original workflow: For normalization, 1 million high-quality reads were randomly selected from each sample, with every read carrying a distinct molecular identifier. Instead of being binned into consensus sequences, reads with shared molecular identifiers were discarded. CDR3 identification, clonotype clustering and error correction used MiTCR with a Q25 quality threshold and the strictest error-elimination algorithm. A nonparametric unseen species model using Euler transformation provided a lower-bound estimate of total TCR beta diversity. TCRdb reprocessed the public reads (quality trimming at Q25 with fastp, clone calling with MiXCR) and kept in-frame beta chains. Every distinct CDR3 protein forms one entry, paired with its most common genes and DNA. None of the V and J calls come from the authors' own analysis; TCRdb made them. Recorded for this sample are hundreds of thousands of distinct CDR3 sequences; over 45% of them occurred a single time. The ten largest clones add up to around a third of the sample.

Study-level results and caveats: As age increased, observed TCR beta diversity per million T cells dropped in a roughly linear way, and a significant reduction was already evident by age around 41. Total diversity estimates from one million sequenced T cells were considered lower bounds and underestimates. The CMV infection status of donors was not known, potentially confounding age-related changes in expanded clonotypes. There was a strong correlation between observed TCR beta diversity and the percentage of naive T cells measured by flow cytometry. Compared with the aged group, more naive CD4+ T cells, fewer expanded clones and increased TCR diversity were shown by the long-lived group, suggesting age selection. Since profiling was done on bulk unsorted PBMCs, naive and antigen-experienced compartments could not be conclusively compared.

A word on this clonotype: Its antigen is currently not known. Base qualities were left out, and no much larger clone turns up one base away.

The approximately 41 donors, aged about 6 to 95 years, were systemically healthy Caucasian individuals from Russia. Around 10 milliliters of peripheral blood were drawn from each donor into EDTA-treated Vacutainer tubes. Ficoll-Paque density-gradient centrifugation was used to isolate PBMCs, with at least 6 million obtained per sample. Trizol reagent was used to extract total RNA from the PBMCs, yielding at least 5 micrograms per sample. For every donor, flow cytometry on a PBMC aliquot measured the percentage of naive CD45RAhigh/CD27high T cells. Rearrangement joined TRBV29-1 to TRBJ2-3; TRBD1 could be the D gene, as 6 bases match. This clonotype was obtained from a woman aged 55-69 years in good health. Sequencing was carried out using blood. The CDR3 here reads CSVDTGPTDTQYF. The DNA reads as follows: TGCAGCGTTGACACAGGGCCCACAGATACGCAGTATTTT.